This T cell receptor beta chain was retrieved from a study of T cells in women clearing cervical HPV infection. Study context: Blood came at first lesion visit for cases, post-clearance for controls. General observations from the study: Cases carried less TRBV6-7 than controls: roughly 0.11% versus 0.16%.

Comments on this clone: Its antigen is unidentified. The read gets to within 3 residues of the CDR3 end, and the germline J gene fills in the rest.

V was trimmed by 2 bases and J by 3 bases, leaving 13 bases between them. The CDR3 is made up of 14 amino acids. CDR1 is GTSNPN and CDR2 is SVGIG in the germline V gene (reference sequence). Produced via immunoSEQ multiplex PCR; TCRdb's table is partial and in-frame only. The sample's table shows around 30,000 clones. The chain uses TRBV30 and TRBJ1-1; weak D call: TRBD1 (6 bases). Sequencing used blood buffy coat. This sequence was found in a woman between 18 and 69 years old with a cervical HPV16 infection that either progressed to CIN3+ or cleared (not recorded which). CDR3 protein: CAWSWGGRDTEAFF. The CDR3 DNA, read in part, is TGTGCCTGGAGTTGGGGGGGCAGAGACACTGAA.